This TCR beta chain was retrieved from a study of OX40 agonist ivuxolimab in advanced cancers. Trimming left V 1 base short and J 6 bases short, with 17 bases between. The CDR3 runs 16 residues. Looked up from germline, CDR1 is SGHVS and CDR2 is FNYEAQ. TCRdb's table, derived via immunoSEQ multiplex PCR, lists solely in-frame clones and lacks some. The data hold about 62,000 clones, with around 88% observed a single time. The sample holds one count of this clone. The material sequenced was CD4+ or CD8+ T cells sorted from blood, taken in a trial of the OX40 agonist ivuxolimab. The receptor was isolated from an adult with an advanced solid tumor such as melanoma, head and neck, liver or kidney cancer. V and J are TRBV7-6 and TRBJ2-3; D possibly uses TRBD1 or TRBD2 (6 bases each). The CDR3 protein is CASSLGSGALGDTQYF. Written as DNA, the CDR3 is TGTGCCAGCAGCTTAGGTTCGGGGGCCTTGGGGGATACGCAGTATTTT.